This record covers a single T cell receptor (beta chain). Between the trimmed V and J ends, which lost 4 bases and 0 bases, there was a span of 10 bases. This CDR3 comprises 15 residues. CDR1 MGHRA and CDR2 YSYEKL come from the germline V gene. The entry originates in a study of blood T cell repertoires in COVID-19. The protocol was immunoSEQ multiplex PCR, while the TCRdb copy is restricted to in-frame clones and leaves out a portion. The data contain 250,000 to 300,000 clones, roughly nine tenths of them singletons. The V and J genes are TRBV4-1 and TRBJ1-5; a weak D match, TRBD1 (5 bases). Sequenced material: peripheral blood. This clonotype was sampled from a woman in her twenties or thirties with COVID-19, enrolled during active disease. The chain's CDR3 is CASSPQDYSNQPQHF. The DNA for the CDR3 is TGCGCCAGCAGCCCACAGGATTATAGCAATCAGCCCCAGCATTTT.